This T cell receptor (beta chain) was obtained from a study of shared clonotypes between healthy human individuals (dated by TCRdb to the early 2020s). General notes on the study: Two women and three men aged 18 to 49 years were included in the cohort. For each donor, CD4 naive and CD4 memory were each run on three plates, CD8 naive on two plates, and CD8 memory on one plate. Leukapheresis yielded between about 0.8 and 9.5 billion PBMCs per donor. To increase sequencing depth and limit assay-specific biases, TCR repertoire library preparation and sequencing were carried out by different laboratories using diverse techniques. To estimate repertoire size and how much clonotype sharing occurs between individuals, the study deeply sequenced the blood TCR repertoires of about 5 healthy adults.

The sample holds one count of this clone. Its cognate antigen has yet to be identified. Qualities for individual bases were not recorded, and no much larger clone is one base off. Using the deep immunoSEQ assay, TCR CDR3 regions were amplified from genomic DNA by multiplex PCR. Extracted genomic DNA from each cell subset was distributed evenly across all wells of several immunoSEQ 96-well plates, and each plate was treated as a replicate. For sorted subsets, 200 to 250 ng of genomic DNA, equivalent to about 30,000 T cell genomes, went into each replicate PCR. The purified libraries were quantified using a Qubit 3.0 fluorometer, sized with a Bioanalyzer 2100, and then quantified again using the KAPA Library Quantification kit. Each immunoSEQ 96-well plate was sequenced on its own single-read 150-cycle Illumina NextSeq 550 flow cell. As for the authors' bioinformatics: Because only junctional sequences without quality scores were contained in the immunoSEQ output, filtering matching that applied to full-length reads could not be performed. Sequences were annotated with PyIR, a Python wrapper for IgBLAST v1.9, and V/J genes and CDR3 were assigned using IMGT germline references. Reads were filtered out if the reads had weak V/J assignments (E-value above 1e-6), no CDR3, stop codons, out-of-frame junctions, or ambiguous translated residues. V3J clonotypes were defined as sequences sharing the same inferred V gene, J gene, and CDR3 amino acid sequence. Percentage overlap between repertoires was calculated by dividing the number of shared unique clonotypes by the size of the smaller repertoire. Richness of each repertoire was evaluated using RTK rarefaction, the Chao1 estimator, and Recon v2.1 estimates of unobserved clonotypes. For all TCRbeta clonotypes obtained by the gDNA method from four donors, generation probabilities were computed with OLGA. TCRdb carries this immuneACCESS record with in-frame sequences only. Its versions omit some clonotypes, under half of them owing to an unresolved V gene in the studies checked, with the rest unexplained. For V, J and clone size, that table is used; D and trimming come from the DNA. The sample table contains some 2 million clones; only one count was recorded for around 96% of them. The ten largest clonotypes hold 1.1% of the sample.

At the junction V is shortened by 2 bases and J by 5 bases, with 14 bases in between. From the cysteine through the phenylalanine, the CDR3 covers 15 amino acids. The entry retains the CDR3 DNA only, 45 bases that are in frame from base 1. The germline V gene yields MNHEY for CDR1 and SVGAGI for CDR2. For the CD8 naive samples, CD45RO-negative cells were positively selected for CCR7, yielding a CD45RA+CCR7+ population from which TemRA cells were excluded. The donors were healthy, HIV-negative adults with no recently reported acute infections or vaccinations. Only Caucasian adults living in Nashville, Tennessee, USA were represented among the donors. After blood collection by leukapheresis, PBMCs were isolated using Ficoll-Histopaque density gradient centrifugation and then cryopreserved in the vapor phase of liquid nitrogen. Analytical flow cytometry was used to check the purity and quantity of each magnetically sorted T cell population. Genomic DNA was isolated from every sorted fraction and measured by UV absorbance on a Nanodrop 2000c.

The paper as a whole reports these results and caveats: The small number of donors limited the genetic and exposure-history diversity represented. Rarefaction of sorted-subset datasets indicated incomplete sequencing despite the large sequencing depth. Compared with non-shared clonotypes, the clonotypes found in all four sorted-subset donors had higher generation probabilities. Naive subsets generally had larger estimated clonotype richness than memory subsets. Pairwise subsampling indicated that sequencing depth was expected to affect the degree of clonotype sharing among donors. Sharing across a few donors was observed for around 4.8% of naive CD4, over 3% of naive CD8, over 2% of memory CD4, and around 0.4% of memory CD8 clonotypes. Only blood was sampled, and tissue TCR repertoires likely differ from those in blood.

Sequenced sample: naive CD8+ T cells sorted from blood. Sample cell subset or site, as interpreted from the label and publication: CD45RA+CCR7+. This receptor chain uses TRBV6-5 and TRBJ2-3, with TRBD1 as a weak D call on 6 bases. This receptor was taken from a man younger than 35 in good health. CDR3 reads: CASSYEGGAIDTQYF. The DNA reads TGTGCCAGCAGTTACGAAGGGGGTGCGATAGATACGCAGTATTTT.